This T cell receptor (beta chain) was identified in a study of human T cells and chemical hapten exposure. Study summary: Yields of TCR per sample differed, chiefly owing to small differences in pooled library volume.

In this sample, this clonotype turned up many times. Its antigen remains unidentified. Study results and limitations: Sensitizing to DPC left TCRs with a frequency above 1 in 1000 unaltered.

For the library, individual cDNA molecules each received unique molecular identifiers. TCRdb recomputed calls from the 5' RACE reads with MiXCR, one row per CDR3 protein. Of around 140,000 distinct CDR3 sequences in the sample, roughly 4% are singletons; the top ten hold approximately 1.3%. Germline V gene sequence: CDR1 SGHRS, CDR2 YFSETQ. Unmatched junction bases numbered 7, after V lost 5 bases and J lost 3 bases. This CDR3 is built from 14 residues. The study extracted total RNA from unfractionated whole blood. This TCR was sampled from a female donor in good health. The chain employs TRBV5-1 and TRBJ2-5; 7 bases agree with TRBD1. Here the CDR3 DNA reads TGCGCCAGCAGAAGGGACAGCGAGGAAGAGACCCAGTACTTC. Translation: CASRRDSEEETQYF.